Described below is a single T cell receptor (beta chain) sequence and its context. This specimen belongs to a study of blood T cell repertoires in COVID-19. About the research overall: Specimens from acute and convalescent COVID-19 originated in the United States, Italy and Spain. Sources were T cells, B-cell-depleted T cells, or PBMCs; the material itself was cDNA or gDNA.

In the study's own analysis: Estimates of nucleated cell counts were drawn from the amplification of reference gene primers. Using immunoSEQ multiplex PCR, the repertoire was profiled, and TCRdb retains in-frame clones only, with some absent. For V, J and clone size, that table is used; D and trimming come from the DNA. The sample lists 120,000 or so clones, 70% to 90% seen once, with 0.88% in the top ten. Specimen: peripheral blood. The sequence came from a woman aged 45 to 65 with active or convalescent COVID-19.

The CDR3 protein is CASTDRQGYGYTF. The CDR3 nucleotides are TGTGCCAGCACAGACAGACAGGGATATGGCTACACCTTC. The chain employs TRBV6-5 and TRBJ1-2; 7 bases align to TRBD1. This CDR3 is 13 amino acids long. The V and J ends lost 7 bases and 5 bases, in that order; junction bases with no gene match: 7. The V gene's germline CDR1 is MNHEY and CDR2 SVGAGI.